This TCR beta chain was profiled in a study of identical twins. Study-wide results and caveats: Beta out-of-frame sequences showed weaker excess twin sharing. There is a chance that invariant MAIT and iNKT cells partially muddied zero-insertion analyses.

TCRdb independently ran MiXCR on the 5' RACE reads; one entry per CDR3 protein. Among about 480,000 distinct CDR3 sequences listed, 14% were seen once. This CDR3 is built from 17 residues. CDR1 LGHNA and CDR2 YSLEER come from the germline V gene. The germline V and J ends were trimmed by 4 bases and 7 bases, with 25 bases remaining between them. This clonotype was seen a handful of times. The antigen is undetermined. Another study also made use of these data, one on yellow fever vaccine responses in identical twins.

The V call is TRBV4-3, the J call TRBJ2-5; unclear D gene. This clonotype was sampled from a woman younger than 30 in good health. The sequencing input was CD4+ T cells sorted from blood. CDR3 loop: CASSPSLIPPGIRTQYF. The CDR3 nucleotides are TGCGCCAGCAGCCCCTCATTGATCCCCCCCGGAATCCGGACCCAGTACTTC.